These 30 T cell receptor beta chains share one sample of origin, sequenced in a study of regulatory T cells in long-lasting Graves disease. Time point specified: persistent/refractory GD, antithyroid drugs over 5 years with positive TRAb. TCR sequences were obtained from RNA taken from PBMCs. Building of the TCR beta libraries involved iRepertoire HTBI primers and Arm-PCR of CDR3 regions. TCRdb reanalysed the multiplex PCR reads using MiXCR and keeps one entry per CDR3 protein. The data hold hundreds of thousands of distinct CDR3 sequences, with approximately 31% observed a single time. This specimen was peripheral blood mononuclear cells (PBMCs), taken when the disease was refractory, from a patient treated with antithyroid drugs. These receptors were collected from a female donor with Graves disease.

The chain couples TRBV5-1 to TRBJ1-5; 7 bases match TRBD1. V lost 0 bases to trimming and J lost 4 bases; unmatched junction nucleotides: 4. Germline assignment: CDR1 SGHRS and CDR2 YFSETQ. The CDR3 runs to 15 residues. The CDR3 spells CASSLEGAGNQPQHF. The CDR3 DNA reads TGCGCCAGCAGCTTGGAGGGGGCCGGAAATCAGCCCCAGCATTTT.

This clonotype was counted ten times or more. The V call is TRBV2, the J call TRBJ1-5; no definite D call. There are 15 residues in the CDR3. V shed 2 bases and J shed 0 bases, with 8 bases lying between them. Looked up from germline, CDR1 is SNHLY and CDR2 is FYNNEI. The CDR3 nucleotides read TGTGCCAGCAGTGAAACCCCGAGTAGCAATCAGCCCCAGCATTTT. This sequence encodes CASSETPSSNQPQHF.

The V gene is TRBV6-2 or TRBV6-3, the J gene TRBJ1-1; 7 nucleotides line up with TRBD1. The CDR3 loop spans 14 amino acids. Germline lookup yields CDR1 MNHEY and CDR2 SVGEGT. Losses at the gene ends were 5 bases for V and 12 bases for J; bases not matched to a gene: 15. CDR3 DNA: TGTGCCAGCAGTCTATTGAAGGGGACAGCTGGAACTTTCTTT. This sequence encodes CASSLLKGTAGTFF.

This clonotype was counted a few times. The rearrangement links TRBV7-2 to TRBJ2-7; D is undetermined. Between the trimmed V and J ends, which lost 2 bases and 6 bases, there was a span of 14 bases. Germline V gene data show CDR1 as SGHTA and CDR2 as FQGNSA. The CDR3 has 14 residues. CDR3 region: CASSLRSRLGEQYF. In nucleotides, the CDR3 is TGTGCCAGCAGCTTACGGTCACGGTTGGGCGAGCAGTACTTC.

V usage is TRBV11-2 and J usage is TRBJ1-1; D is ambiguous. This CDR3 has 12 amino acids. Germline V gene data show CDR1 as SGHAT and CDR2 as FQNNGV. V gave up 7 bases and J gave up 8 bases, with 14 bases separating them. The DNA for the CDR3 is TGTGCCAGCACCCTATCCGGGAGGGAAGCTTTCTTT. Protein sequence: CASTLSGREAFF.

This clonotype was observed at least ten times. The rearrangement joins TRBV12-3 or TRBV12-4 to TRBJ1-5; D is perhaps TRBD1 (6 bases). This CDR3 region has 14 residues. Between the trimmed V and J ends, which lost 6 bases and 5 bases, there was a span of 14 bases. CDR3 sequence (DNA): TGTGCCAGCAGCTTGACAGGTCGATATCAGCCCCAGCATTTT. Translating it yields CASSLTGRYQPQHF.

This clonotype occurred once. The V call is TRBV3-1, the J call TRBJ2-7; 10 bases match TRBD2. The CDR3 consists of 15 residues. Germline-derived CDR1 and CDR2 are LGHDT and YNNKEL (reference sequence). The ends lost 4 bases at V and 3 bases at J; junction bases unmatched: 6. In DNA form, the CDR3 reads TGTGCCAGCAGCCCAGATCTAGCGGGAGACTACGAGCAGTACTTC. Protein product: CASSPDLAGDYEQYF.

This clonotype was seen a few times. V is TRBV19 and J is TRBJ2-5; 10 positions match TRBD2. Losses at the gene ends were 8 bases for V and 5 bases for J; bases not matched to a gene: 11. The CDR3 sequence is 15 residues long. Germline V gene sequence: CDR1 LNHDA, CDR2 SQIVND (reference sequence). CDR3 sequence: CASGRAGGPLETQYF. The CDR3 DNA is TGTGCCAGTGGCCGAGCGGGAGGGCCTCTGGAGACCCAGTACTTC. The complete variable domain, with remaining parts taken from reference TRBV19 and TRBJ2-5, reads DGGITQSPKYLFRKEGQNVTLSCEQNLNHDAMYWYRQDPGQGLRLIYYSQIVNDFQKGDIAEGYSVSREKKESFPLTVTSAQKNPTAFYLCASGRAGGPLETQYFGPGTRLLVL.

This clonotype was counted at least ten times. The V and J genes are TRBV20-1 and TRBJ1-4; a weak D match, TRBD1 (6 bases). Germline CDR1 DFQATT, CDR2 SNEGSKA (reference sequence). This CDR3 is built from 14 residues. V was shortened by 1 base and J by 6 bases, with 12 bases between the two germline ends. The CDR3: CSARGPRTDEKLFF. The CDR3 DNA reads as TGCAGTGCTAGAGGGCCCCGGACAGATGAAAAACTGTTTTTT.

The chain combines TRBV6-1 with TRBJ1-2, with D possibly matching TRBD1 (5 bases). The CDR3 loop spans 16 amino acids. CDR1 is MNHNS, CDR2 SASEGT, per germline. Trimming pared 3 bases from V and 2 bases from J, leaving 16 bases between. CDR3 in amino acids: CASSDRGSRSNYGYTF. The DNA for the CDR3 is TGTGCCAGCAGTGATCGGGGGTCCAGGTCCAACTATGGCTACACCTTC.

This clonotype was seen at least ten times. This chain joins TRBV11-2 and TRBJ2-7; 8 bases are a match to TRBD1. J lost 6 bases, V lost 0 bases, and 10 bases had no gene match. This CDR3 spans 16 amino acids. In germline, CDR1 is SGHAT, CDR2 FQNNGV. CDR3 amino acids: CASSLEAGQVRGEQYF. In DNA, the CDR3 is TGTGCCAGCAGCTTAGAGGCGGGACAGGTGAGGGGCGAGCAGTACTTC.

This clonotype occurred a few times. The V and J genes are TRBV7-9 and TRBJ2-5, with 9 bases identical to TRBD1. V gave up 3 bases and J gave up 4 bases; unmatched junction bases: 9. The length of the CDR3 is 16 residues. CDR1 SEHNR and CDR2 FQNEAQ come from the germline V gene (reference sequence). Here the CDR3 reads CASSFSGTGMGETQYF. The CDR3 DNA sequence: TGTGCCAGCAGCTTTTCTGGGACAGGGATGGGAGAGACCCAGTACTTC.

The chain carries TRBV20-1 and TRBJ2-5; 8 nucleotides line up with TRBD1. CDR3 length equals 14 residues. Germline V lookup: CDR1 DFQATT, CDR2 SNEGSKA (reference sequence). Unmatched junction bases numbered 6, after V lost 1 base and J lost 5 bases. The CDR3 reads CSARGTGRRETQYF. The CDR3 bases are TGCAGTGCTAGAGGGACAGGGAGGAGGGAGACCCAGTACTTC.

The chain carries TRBV5-6 and TRBJ1-2, with no clear D. V lost 2 bases and J 8 bases, leaving 19 bases between the germline ends. Germline CDR1 reads SGHDT; CDR2 reads YYEEEE. The CDR3 runs 15 residues. The CDR3 region has the DNA TGTGCCAGCAGCTTCCCGGGCAGACCCGAATCCGGCTACACCTTC. Amino acids: CASSFPGRPESGYTF.

The chain couples TRBV5-1 to TRBJ1-4; weak D call: TRBD1 (5 bases). The germline V and J ends were trimmed by 2 bases and 8 bases, with 16 bases remaining between them. This CDR3 has 15 residues. Germline values: CDR1 SGHRS, CDR2 YFSETQ. For the CDR3, the DNA is TGCGCCAGCAGCTTTCGACCCGGCAGGGCGGAAAAACTGTTTTTT. It is translated as CASSFRPGRAEKLFF.

The chain has TRBV20-1 and TRBJ1-2; TRBD1 matches at 7 bases. CDR1 DFQATT and CDR2 SNEGSKA come from the germline V gene (reference sequence). The CDR3 is 13 residues long. After removal of 1 base from V and 6 bases from J, the junction contained 5 bases not matched to a gene. The CDR3 nucleotides are TGCAGTGCTAGAGGGGGACAGACGAATGGCTACACCTTC. This gives the protein CSARGGQTNGYTF.

Comment on this clonotype: This may be a read error: a much more frequent sequence differs by one nucleotide. This chain joins TRBV28 and TRBJ1-2; weak D call: TRBD1 (6 bases). V lost 4 bases to trimming and J lost 6 bases, with 12 bases between them. CDR3 length equals 13 residues. Germline values: CDR1 MDHEN, CDR2 SYDVKM. The CDR3 nucleotides are TGTGCCAGCAGTTCCTCGCACAGGGATGGCTACACCTTC. Translating gives CASSSSHRDGYTF.

This clonotype was observed a handful of times. The chain recombines TRBV12-3 or TRBV12-4 with TRBJ2-7; perhaps TRBD2 as D (6 bases). The CDR3 has 15 residues. With 6 bases removed from V and 6 bases from J, the gap between germline ends came to 21 bases. The CDR3 protein is CASRGEARGGSEQYF. The CDR3 DNA is TGTGCCAGCAGGGGGGAGGCTAGGGGTGGGTCCGAGCAGTACTTC.

A few counts support this clonotype. This CDR3 is CASSIRQGEAFF. CDR3 sequence (DNA): TGTGCCAGTAGTATTCGGCAGGGTGAAGCTTTCTTT. The J gene is TRBJ1-1, the V gene TRBV19, with a tentative D call TRBD1 (5 bases). The CDR3 totals 12 residues. Germline lookup yields CDR1 LNHDA and CDR2 SQIVND (reference sequence). Trimming took 3 bases from V and 7 from J, leaving 9 bases between them.

V and J are TRBV18 and TRBJ1-5, with no clear D. This CDR3 comprises 15 residues. V lost 3 bases, J lost 0 bases, and 9 bases lay in between. Germline CDR1 reads KGHSH; CDR2 reads LQKENI. The CDR3 DNA follows: TGTGCCAGCTCACCCTCAGAAATTAGCAATCAGCCCCAGCATTTT. Protein product: CASSPSEISNQPQHF.

V usage is TRBV29-1 and J usage is TRBJ1-2; D perhaps matches TRBD1 (6 bases). The CDR3 runs to 12 residues. From germline, CDR1 is SQVTM and CDR2 ANQGSEA. Trimming stripped 5 bases from V and 8 bases from J, with 15 bases between. As DNA, the CDR3 is TGCAGCGTTCTCCAGACAGGCTACGGCTACACCTTC. Its protein is CSVLQTGYGYTF.

This clonotype was detected only a few times. The gene calls are TRBV6-9 and TRBJ1-2; no reliable D call. The CDR3 extends over 15 amino acids. Trimming removed 0 bases from V and 8 bases from J, with 16 bases in between. Germline V gene lookup returns CDR1 MNHGY and CDR2 SVAAGI. The CDR3 DNA reads as TGTGCCAGCAGTTATTCCCCTACAATCTGGGAAGGCTACACCTTC. Translating gives CASSYSPTIWEGYTF.

The rearrangement uses TRBV12-3 or TRBV12-4 and TRBJ2-5; TRBD2 matches 10 bases. The CDR3 sequence is 16 residues long. Unmatched junction bases numbered 7, after V lost 1 base and J lost 5 bases. The CDR3 bases are TGTGCCAGCAGTTTAGGCCTAGCGGGAGATGGGGAGACCCAGTACTTC. Its protein is CASSLGLAGDGETQYF.

This clonotype was observed a few times. The chain employs TRBV6-4 and TRBJ2-5; 7 bases fit TRBD1. Germline trimming cut 5 bases from V and 1 base from J; bases unmatched to any gene: 7. Looked up from germline, CDR1 is MRHNA and CDR2 is SNTAGT. The CDR3 consists of 15 residues. CDR3 loop: CASSYTGQIQETQYF. The DNA of the CDR3 is TGTGCCAGCAGTTACACGGGACAGATCCAAGAGACCCAGTACTTC.

The chain has TRBV28 and TRBJ1-2; D uncertain. Germline lookup yields CDR1 MDHEN and CDR2 SYDVKM. Deletions cut 1 base from V and 3 bases from J, with 9 bases between. The CDR3 sequence is 14 residues long. CDR3 sequence reads: CASSLFSTDYGYTF. CDR3 DNA sequence: TGTGCCAGCAGTTTATTTAGTACCGACTATGGCTACACCTTC.

A few counts support this clonotype. The V gene is TRBV5-5, the J gene TRBJ1-1, with D hard to call. This CDR3 has 13 residues. V lost 5 bases and J 2 bases, leaving 10 bases between the germline ends. The germline CDR1 and CDR2 sequences are SGHKS and YYEKEE (reference sequence). The CDR3 DNA reads TGTGCCAGCAGGGGCGCACTTAACACTGAAGCTTTCTTT. It specifies CASRGALNTEAFF.

The chain recombines TRBV6-1 with TRBJ2-5, with TRBD1 as a possible D gene (6 bases). The V end was cut by 8 bases, the J end by 5 bases, with 12 bases between. Germline values: CDR1 MNHNS, CDR2 SASEGT. This CDR3 is built from 12 residues. This CDR3 reads CASWGQYETQYF. Written as DNA, the CDR3 is TGTGCCAGCTGGGGGCAGTACGAGACCCAGTACTTC.

V is TRBV12-3 or TRBV12-4 and J is TRBJ1-1, with D unclear. The CDR3 sequence is 17 residues long. V lost 5 bases and J 1 base, leaving 20 bases between the germline ends. CDR3 bases: TGTGCCAGCAGTCCCGGCCCCGGGGTAGAAAGGAACACTGAAGCTTTCTTT. It codes for CASSPGPGVERNTEAFF.

J is TRBJ1-5 and V is TRBV19; weak D call: TRBD1 (6 bases). Between the trimmed V and J ends, which lost 5 bases and 8 bases, there was a span of 19 bases. The length of the CDR3 is 15 residues. The germline gives CDR1 LNHDA, CDR2 SQIVND (reference sequence). In DNA, the CDR3 is TGTGCCAGTAGTTTGACAGGTGGATGGAATAAGCCCCAGCATTTT. This codes for CASSLTGGWNKPQHF.

This clonotype was found a few times. The J gene is TRBJ1-1, the V gene TRBV6-1; possible D gene TRBD1, 5 bases. V gave up 11 bases and J gave up 3 bases, with 10 bases separating them. This CDR3 is built from 11 residues. Looked up from germline, CDR1 is MNHNS and CDR2 is SASEGT. The CDR3 nucleotides read TGTGCCCTGGGGGGGTACACTGAAGCTTTCTTT. It encodes CALGGYTEAFF.